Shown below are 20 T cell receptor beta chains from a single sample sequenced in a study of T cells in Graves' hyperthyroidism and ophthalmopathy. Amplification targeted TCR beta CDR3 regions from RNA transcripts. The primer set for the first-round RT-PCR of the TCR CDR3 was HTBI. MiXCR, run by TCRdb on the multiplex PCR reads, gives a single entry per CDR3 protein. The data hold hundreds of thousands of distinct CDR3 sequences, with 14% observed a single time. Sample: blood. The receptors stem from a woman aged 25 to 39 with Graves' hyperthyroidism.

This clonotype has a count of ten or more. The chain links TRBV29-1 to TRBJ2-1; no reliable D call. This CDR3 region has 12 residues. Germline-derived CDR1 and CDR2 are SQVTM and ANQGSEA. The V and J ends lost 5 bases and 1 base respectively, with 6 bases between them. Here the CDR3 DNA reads TGCAGCGTTAAACCTTCCTACAATGAGCAGTTCTTC. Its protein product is CSVKPSYNEQFF.

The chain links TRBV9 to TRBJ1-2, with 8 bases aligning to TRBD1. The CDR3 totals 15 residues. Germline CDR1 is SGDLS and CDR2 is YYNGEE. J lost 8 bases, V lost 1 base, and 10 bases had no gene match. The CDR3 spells CASSVQGAREEGYTF. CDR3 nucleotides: TGTGCCAGCAGCGTACAGGGGGCGCGGGAGGAGGGCTACACCTTC. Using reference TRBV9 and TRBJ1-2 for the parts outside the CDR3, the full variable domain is DSGVTQTPKHLITATGQRVTLRCSPRSGDLSVYWYQQSLDQGLQFLIQYYNGEERAKGNILERFSAQQFPDLHSELNLSSLELGDSALYFCASSVQGAREEGYTFGSGTRLTVV.

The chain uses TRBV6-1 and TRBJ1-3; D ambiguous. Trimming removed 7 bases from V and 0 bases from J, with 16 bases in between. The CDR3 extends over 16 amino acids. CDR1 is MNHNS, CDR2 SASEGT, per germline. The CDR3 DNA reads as TGTGCCAGCACCCCAAGAGATAGGAGCTCTGGAAACACCATATATTTT. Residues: CASTPRDRSSGNTIYF.

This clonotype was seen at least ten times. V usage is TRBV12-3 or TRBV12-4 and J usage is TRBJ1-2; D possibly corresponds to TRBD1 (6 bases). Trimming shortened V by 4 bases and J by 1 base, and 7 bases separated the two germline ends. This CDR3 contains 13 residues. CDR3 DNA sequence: TGTGCCAGCAGTTACAGGGATAACTATGGCTACACCTTC. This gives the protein CASSYRDNYGYTF.

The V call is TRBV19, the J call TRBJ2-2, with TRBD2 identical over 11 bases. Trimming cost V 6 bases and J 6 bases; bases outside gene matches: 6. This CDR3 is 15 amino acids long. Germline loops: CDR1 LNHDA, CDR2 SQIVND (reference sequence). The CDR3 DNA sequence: TGTGCCAGTAGGAGGACTAGCGGGTCGTCCGGGGAGCTGTTTTTT. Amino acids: CASRRTSGSSGELFF.

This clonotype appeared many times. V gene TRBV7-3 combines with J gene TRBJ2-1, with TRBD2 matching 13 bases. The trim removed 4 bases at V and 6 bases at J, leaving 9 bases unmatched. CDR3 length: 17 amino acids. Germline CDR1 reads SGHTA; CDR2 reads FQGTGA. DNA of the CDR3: TGTGCCAGCAGCTCCACCCGGACTAGCGGGAGAGTCAATGAGCAGTTCTTC. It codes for CASSSTRTSGRVNEQFF.

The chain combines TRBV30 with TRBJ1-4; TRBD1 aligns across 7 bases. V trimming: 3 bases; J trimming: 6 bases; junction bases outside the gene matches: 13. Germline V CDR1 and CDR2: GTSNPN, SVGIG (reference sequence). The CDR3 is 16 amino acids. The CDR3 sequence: CAWSTLVRDRDEKLFF. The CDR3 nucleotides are TGTGCCTGGAGCACCCTCGTCCGGGACAGAGATGAAAAACTGTTTTTT.

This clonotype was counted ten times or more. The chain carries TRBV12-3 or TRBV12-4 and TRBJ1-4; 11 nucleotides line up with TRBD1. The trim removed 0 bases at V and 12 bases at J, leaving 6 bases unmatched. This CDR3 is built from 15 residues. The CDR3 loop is CASSLAFRTGGELFF. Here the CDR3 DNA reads TGTGCCAGCAGTTTAGCCTTTCGGACAGGGGGCGAACTGTTTTTT.

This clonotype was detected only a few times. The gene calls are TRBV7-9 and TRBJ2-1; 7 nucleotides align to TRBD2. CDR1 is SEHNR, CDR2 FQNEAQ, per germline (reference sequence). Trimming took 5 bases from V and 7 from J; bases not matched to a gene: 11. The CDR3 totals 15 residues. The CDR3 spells CASSASGGRKNEQFF. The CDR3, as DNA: TGTGCCAGCAGCGCCTCGGGAGGCCGAAAGAATGAGCAGTTCTTC.

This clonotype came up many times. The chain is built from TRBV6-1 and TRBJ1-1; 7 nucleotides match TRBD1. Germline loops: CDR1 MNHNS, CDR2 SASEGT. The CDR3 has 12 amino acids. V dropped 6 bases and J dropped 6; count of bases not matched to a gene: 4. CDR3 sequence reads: CASRKGQAEAFF. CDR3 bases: TGTGCCAGCAGAAAAGGACAGGCTGAAGCTTTCTTT.

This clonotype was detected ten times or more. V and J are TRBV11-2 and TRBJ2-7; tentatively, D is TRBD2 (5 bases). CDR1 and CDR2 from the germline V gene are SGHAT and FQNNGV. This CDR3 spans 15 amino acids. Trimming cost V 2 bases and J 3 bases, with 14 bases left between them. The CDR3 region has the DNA TGTGCCAGCAGCTTACCGAAAGGGAGTATCTACGAGCAGTACTTC. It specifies CASSLPKGSIYEQYF.

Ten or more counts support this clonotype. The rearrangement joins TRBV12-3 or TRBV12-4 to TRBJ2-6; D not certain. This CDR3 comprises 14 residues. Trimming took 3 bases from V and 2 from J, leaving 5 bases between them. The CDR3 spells CASSFLAGANVLTF. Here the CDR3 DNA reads TGTGCCAGCAGTTTTCTCGCTGGGGCCAACGTCCTGACTTTC.

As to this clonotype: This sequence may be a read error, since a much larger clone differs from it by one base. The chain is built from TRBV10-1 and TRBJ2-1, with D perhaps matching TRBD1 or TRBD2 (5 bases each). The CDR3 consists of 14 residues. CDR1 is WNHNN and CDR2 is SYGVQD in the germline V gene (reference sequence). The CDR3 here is CVSSESGRSNEQFF. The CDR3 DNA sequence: TGCGTCAGCAGTGAGTCGGGGCGAAGCAATGAGCAGTTCTTC.

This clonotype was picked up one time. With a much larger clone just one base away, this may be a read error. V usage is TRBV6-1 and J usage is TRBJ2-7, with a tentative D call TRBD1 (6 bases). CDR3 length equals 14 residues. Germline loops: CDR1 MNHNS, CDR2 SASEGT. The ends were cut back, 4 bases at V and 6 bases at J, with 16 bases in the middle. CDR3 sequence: CASSGYRGRGEQYF. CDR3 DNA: TGTGCCAGCAGTGGTTACCGGGGCAGGGGCGAGCAGTACTTC.

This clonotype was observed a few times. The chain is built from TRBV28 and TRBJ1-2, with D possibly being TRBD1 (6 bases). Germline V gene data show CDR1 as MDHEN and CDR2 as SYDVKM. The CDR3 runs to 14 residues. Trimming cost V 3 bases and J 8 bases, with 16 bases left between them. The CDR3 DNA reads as TGTGCCAGCAGTTTCCAAAGGGGGGGGGAAGGCTACACCTTC. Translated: CASSFQRGGEGYTF.

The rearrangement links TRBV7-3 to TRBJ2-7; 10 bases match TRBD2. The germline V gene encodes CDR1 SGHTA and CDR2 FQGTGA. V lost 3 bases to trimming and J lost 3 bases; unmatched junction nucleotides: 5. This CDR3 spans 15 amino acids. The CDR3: CASSFISGRHYEQYF. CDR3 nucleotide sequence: TGTGCCAGCAGCTTCATTAGCGGGAGGCACTACGAGCAGTACTTC.

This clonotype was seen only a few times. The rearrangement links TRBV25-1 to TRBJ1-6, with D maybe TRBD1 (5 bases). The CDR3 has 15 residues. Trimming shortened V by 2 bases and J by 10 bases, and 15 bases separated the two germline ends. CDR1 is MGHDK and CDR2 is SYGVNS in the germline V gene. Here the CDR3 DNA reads TGTGCCAGCAGTGAAGGGACCGGCTTTGGGTCACCCCTCCACTTT. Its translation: CASSEGTGFGSPLHF. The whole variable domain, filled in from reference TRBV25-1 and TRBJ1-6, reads EADIYQTPRYLVIGTGKKITLECSQTMGHDKMYWYQQDPGMELHLIHYSYGVNSTEKGDLSSESTVSRIRTEHFPLTLESARPSHTSQYLCASSEGTGFGSPLHFGNGTRLTVT.

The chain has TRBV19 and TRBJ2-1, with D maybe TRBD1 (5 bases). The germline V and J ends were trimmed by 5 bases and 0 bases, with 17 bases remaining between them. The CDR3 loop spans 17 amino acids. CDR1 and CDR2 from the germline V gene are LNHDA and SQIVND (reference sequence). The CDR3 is CASSPLHSGASYNEQFF. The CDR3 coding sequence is TGTGCCAGTAGTCCCCTACACAGTGGGGCCTCCTACAATGAGCAGTTCTTC.

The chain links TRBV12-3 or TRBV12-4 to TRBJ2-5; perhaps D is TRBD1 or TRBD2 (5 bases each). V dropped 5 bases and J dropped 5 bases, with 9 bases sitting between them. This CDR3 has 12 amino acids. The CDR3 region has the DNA TGTGCCAGCAGTGAGAGGGGTGAGACCCAGTACTTC. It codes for CASSERGETQYF.

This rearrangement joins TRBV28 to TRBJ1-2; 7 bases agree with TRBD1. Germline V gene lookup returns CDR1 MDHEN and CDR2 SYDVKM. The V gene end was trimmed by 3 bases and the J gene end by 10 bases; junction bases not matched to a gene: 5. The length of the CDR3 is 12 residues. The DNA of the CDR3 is TGTGCCAGCAGTTTTCAGGGGGTTGACTACACCTTC. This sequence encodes CASSFQGVDYTF.